What follows describes a single T cell receptor (beta chain). Its recognized antigen is unknown. Per-base quality was not reported, and no clone a single base away is much larger than it. The method was the immunoSEQ multiplex PCR assay. Here the immuneACCESS table is served through TCRdb, limited to in-frame sequences with V and J called. Missing clones are a known gap in these copies; in checked studies unresolved V genes cover under half, and the rest lacks a known reason. Present in this sample are around 15,000 clones, more than 60% of which were seen just once. The leading ten clones occupy approximately 9.4% of the sample. Because repertoires were sampled repeatedly during chemoradiotherapy, clonal expansion in the tumor microenvironment could be followed. The CDR3 sequence holds 13 residues, the cysteine and phenylalanine included. Only CDR3 DNA is held: 39 bases, read in frame from base 1. CDR1 SGHTA and CDR2 FQGTGA are derived from the germline V gene. The junction shows trimming of 6 bases on V and 1 base on J, plus 9 bases between the germline ends.

This record belongs to a study of chemoradiotherapy in HPV16-positive cancers (dated by TCRdb to 2022 to 2024). As for the study more broadly: Candidate HPV-specific T-cell clones and common TCR motifs were defined by functional T-cell assays performed on cells from a couple of HPV16-positive patients. The study set out to ask whether T-cell immunity against the HPV oncoproteins E6 and E7 changes over the course of chemoradiotherapy and whether that immunity affects survival. The candidate HPV-specific TCRs and motifs were then tracked in TCR repertoires from about 90 patients with HPV-related cancers. The research as a whole found: Expansion of candidate HPV-specific clones and E7-related TCR motifs was observed in the tumor microenvironment during treatment, whereas no such expansion was observed for non-HPV-specific T cells. In HPV16-positive patients, expansion of HPV-responsive T cells during chemoradiotherapy was associated with improved recurrence-free survival. The survival association was reported for HPV16-positive patients, and the functional definition of HPV-specific T cells was derived from only a couple of HPV16-positive patients.

This material was acquired from a patient who underwent chemoradiotherapy. The TCR comes from a human donor with HPV-associated anogenital cancer. The rearrangement combines TRBV7-3 with TRBJ1-1; the D gene lacks a confident call. This receptor has the CDR3 CASSSDSNTEAFF. The sequenced DNA: TGTGCCAGCAGTTCTGACTCGAACACTGAAGCTTTCTTT.